A single sample gave rise to the 32 T cell receptor beta chains below, sequenced in a study of graft-versus-host responses after intestinal transplantation. Only in-frame clones appear in the TCRdb table, and some are missing; sequencing was by immunoSEQ multiplex PCR. This table holds 5,500 or so clones, less than 30% found once. The material sequenced was alloreactive CD4+ T cells from a mixed lymphocyte reaction culture, taken before transplantation. Subset in this sample: CFSE-low proliferating T cells sorted from approximately six-day pre-transplant mixed lymphocyte reaction (GvH or HvG direction). The receptor source for this set is a human patient who was an organ donor for intestinal transplantation.

This clone was counted between two and nine times. V gene TRBV5-1 combines with J gene TRBJ1-1, with 12 bases that match TRBD1. The CDR3 runs to 17 residues. Trimming at V came to 0 bases and at J to 4 bases, leaving 7 bases not matched to a gene. The germline gives CDR1 SGHRS, CDR2 YFSETQ. Here the CDR3 DNA reads TGCGCCAGCAGCTTGGGCCCGGGACAGGGGGCGGTCACTGAAGCTTTCTTT. It encodes CASSLGPGQGAVTEAFF. Supplemented by reference TRBV5-1 and TRBJ1-1, the full variable domain reads KAGVTQTPRYLIKTRGQQVTLSCSPISGHRSVSWYQQTPGQGLQFLFEYFSETQRNKGNFPGRFSGRQFSNSRSEMNVSTLELGDSALYLCASSLGPGQGAVTEAFFGQGTRLTVV.

The table lists this clone with a few counts. CDR3 coding DNA: TGTGCCAGCAGCCTCACACCCTACGAGCAGTACTTC. Translation gives CASSLTPYEQYF. The gene calls are TRBV5-8 and TRBJ2-7; D is unclear. Looked up from germline, CDR1 is SGHTS and CDR2 is YDEGEE. The CDR3 sequence is 12 residues long. Trimming removed 4 bases from V and 2 bases from J, with 7 bases in between.

This chain links TRBV30 with TRBJ2-7, with 8 bases that match TRBD2. CDR1 GTSNPN and CDR2 SVGIG come from the germline V gene (reference sequence). Losses at the gene ends were 3 bases for V and 4 bases for J; bases not matched to a gene: 5. The CDR3 length is 13 residues. The CDR3 DNA follows: TGTGCCTGGAGGCGGCGGGGGGCGTACGAGCAGTACTTC. Translation gives CAWRRRGAYEQYF.

V usage is TRBV5-6 and J usage is TRBJ2-3; D not resolved. Per germline, CDR1 SGHDT and CDR2 YYEEEE. With 0 bases removed from V and 0 bases from J, the gap between germline ends came to 5 bases. This CDR3 spans 14 amino acids. CDR3 sequence (DNA): TGTGCCAGCAGCTTGGCCCCTAGCACAGATACGCAGTATTTT. This sequence encodes CASSLAPSTDTQYF.

The V gene is TRBV18, the J gene TRBJ2-3; TRBD1 is a possible D gene (6 bases). The ends were cut back, 6 bases at V and 5 bases at J, with 18 bases in the middle. The CDR3 has 15 amino acids. Germline values: CDR1 KGHSH, CDR2 LQKENI. CDR3 bases: TGTGCCAGCTCCCCTCTTGCAGGGGCAGGAGATACGCAGTATTTT. Protein product: CASSPLAGAGDTQYF.

The chain has TRBV28 and TRBJ2-5; 8 nucleotides agree with TRBD1. TRBJ2-7 matches the DNA end more closely, so the J call is doubtful. Germline assignment: CDR1 MDHEN and CDR2 SYDVKM. This CDR3 has 15 residues. The CDR3 reads CASSDPGQDSYEQYF. The CDR3 DNA reads as TGTGCCAGCAGTGACCCGGGACAGGACTCCTACGAGCAGTACTTC.

The rearrangement links TRBV23-1 to TRBJ1-2; a possible D gene is TRBD1 (5 bases). TRBV23-1 is recorded as an ORF, its role being uncertain. Deletions cut 3 bases from V and 2 bases from J, with 16 bases between. The CDR3 is made up of 16 amino acids. CDR3 in DNA: TGCGCCAGCAGTCATTGGGTCGACCCAGGGAACTATGGCTACACCTTC. Translated, it gives CASSHWVDPGNYGYTF.

By share, this clone ranks as medium-sized (0.01 to 0.1%). The V call is TRBV4-1, the J call TRBJ2-4; 9 bases are a match to TRBD1. V lost 3 bases to trimming and J lost 8 bases; unmatched junction nucleotides: 5. The CDR3 is 14 residues long. Per the germline V gene, CDR1 is MGHRA and CDR2 is YSYEKL. The CDR3 is CASSQGDRAYIQYF. CDR3 DNA sequence: TGCGCCAGCAGCCAGGGGGACAGGGCATACATTCAGTACTTC.

The chain recombines TRBV2 with TRBJ1-6; D might be TRBD1 (5 bases). The CDR3 has 14 residues. Germline V gene data show CDR1 as SNHLY and CDR2 as FYNNEI. V lost 3 bases, J lost 5 bases, and 8 bases lay in between. The chain's CDR3 is CASSEEGNNSPLHF. CDR3 sequence (DNA): TGTGCCAGCAGTGAGGAGGGGAATAATTCACCCCTCCACTTT.

The chain joins TRBV28 to TRBJ1-5, with D hard to call. This CDR3 is 12 amino acids long. Germline lookup yields CDR1 MDHEN and CDR2 SYDVKM. V lost 3 bases and J lost 6, with 6 bases in between. CDR3 nucleotide sequence: TGTGCCAGCAGTTTTGAGCCTCAGCCCCAGCATTTT. It specifies CASSFEPQPQHF.

Sample share makes this clone medium-sized (0.01 to 0.1%). This rearrangement joins TRBV18 to TRBJ2-6; D uncertain. CDR1 and CDR2 from the germline V gene are KGHSH and LQKENI. The CDR3 runs to 14 residues. The V end was cut by 4 bases, the J end by 0 bases, with 4 bases between. The CDR3 DNA sequence: TGTGCCAGCTCACGCAGCTCTGGGGCCAACGTCCTGACTTTC. Protein sequence: CASSRSSGANVLTF.

The chain couples TRBV20-1 to TRBJ2-3; D is undetermined. This CDR3 is 11 amino acids long. Germline V gives CDR1 DFQATT, CDR2 SNEGSKA (reference sequence). V lost 2 bases, J lost 6 bases, and 6 bases lay in between. CDR3 amino acids: CSARSFDTQYF. Written as DNA, the CDR3 is TGCAGTGCTAGATCTTTTGATACGCAGTATTTT.

This clone appeared many times. The gene calls are TRBV29-1 and TRBJ1-1, with TRBD1 matching 8 bases. Germline V gives CDR1 SQVTM, CDR2 ANQGSEA. The CDR3 has 13 residues. The ends lost 4 bases at V and 2 bases at J; junction bases unmatched: 3. CDR3 sequence: CSVAGGSNTEAFF. The CDR3 DNA reads as TGCAGCGTTGCAGGGGGCTCTAACACTGAAGCTTTCTTT.

This clone is medium-sized (0.01 to 0.1%) within its sample. The gene calls are TRBV29-1 and TRBJ1-5, with unresolved D. Trimming took 6 bases from V and 0 from J, leaving 9 bases between them. In germline, CDR1 is SQVTM, CDR2 ANQGSEA. This CDR3 contains 13 residues. The CDR3 nucleotides are TGCAGCGTGGGAGTTAGTAGCAATCAGCCCCAGCATTTT. The encoded protein is CSVGVSSNQPQHF.

The table lists this clone with a few counts. V usage is TRBV6-5 and J usage is TRBJ1-3, with a weak D call TRBD1 (5 bases). Between the trimmed V and J ends, which lost 2 bases and 4 bases, there was a span of 15 bases. Germline-derived CDR1 and CDR2 are MNHEY and SVGAGI. This CDR3 has 16 amino acids. CDR3 coding DNA: TGTGCCAGCAGTTACGCATCCCCAGGGTTCGGAAACACCATATATTTT. This encodes CASSYASPGFGNTIYF.

In this sample, this clone is medium-sized. This chain links TRBV5-4 with TRBJ2-3, with 15 nucleotides matching TRBD2. This CDR3 is 16 amino acids long. After removal of 3 bases from V and 5 bases from J, the junction contained 4 bases not matched to a gene. Germline CDR1 and CDR2: SGHNT and YYREEE (reference sequence). CDR3 region: CASSSGLAGGRDTQYF. For the CDR3, the DNA is TGTGCCAGCAGCTCGGGACTAGCGGGGGGTAGAGATACGCAGTATTTT. The whole variable domain, filled in from reference TRBV5-4 and TRBJ2-3, reads ETGVTQSPTHLIKTRGQQVTLRCSSQSGHNTVSWYQQALGQGPQFIFQYYREEENGRGNFPPRFSGLQFPNYSSELNVNALELDDSALYLCASSSGLAGGRDTQYFGPGTRLTVL.

The chain carries TRBV6-1 and TRBJ1-5, with TRBD1 as a possible D gene (5 bases). Per the germline V gene, CDR1 is MNHNS and CDR2 is SASEGT. The V end lost 2 bases, the J end lost 6 bases, and 14 bases lay between the germline ends. The CDR3 loop spans 15 amino acids. Here the CDR3 DNA reads TGTGCCAGCAGTGAACGTTGGACAAATAGTCAGCCCCAGCATTTT. This translates into CASSERWTNSQPQHF.

This chain links TRBV18 with TRBJ2-7; the D is unclear. Trimming shortened V by 4 bases and J by 2 bases, and 15 bases separated the two germline ends. The germline V gene has CDR1 KGHSH and CDR2 LQKENI. The CDR3 is 15 residues long. CDR3 region: CASSHEWSLAYEQYF. For the CDR3, the DNA is TGTGCCAGCTCACACGAGTGGAGTCTTGCCTACGAGCAGTACTTC.

V usage is TRBV6-5 and J usage is TRBJ2-5, with D perhaps matching TRBD1 (6 bases). CDR3 size: 15 residues. With 5 bases removed from V and 2 bases from J, the gap between germline ends came to 15 bases. CDR1 and CDR2 (germline): MNHEY, SVGAGI. The CDR3 spells CASSRTDWGQETQYF. CDR3 nucleotide sequence: TGTGCCAGCAGTCGGACAGACTGGGGACAAGAGACCCAGTACTTC.

In nucleotides, the CDR3 is TGTGCCATCAGAGGGGTAGGGGCAGGTGACCAGCCCCAGCATTTT. It is translated as CAIRGVGAGDQPQHF. The V gene is TRBV10-3, the J gene TRBJ1-5, with D maybe TRBD1 (5 bases). The CDR3 sequence is 15 residues long. With 6 bases removed from V and 7 bases from J, the gap between germline ends came to 19 bases. Germline V CDR1 and CDR2: ENHRY, SYGVKD.

This chain connects TRBV11-2 to TRBJ1-2; weak D call: TRBD1 (6 bases). With 3 bases removed from V and 8 bases from J, the gap between germline ends came to 10 bases. The CDR3 runs to 12 residues. Germline V gene data show CDR1 as SGHAT and CDR2 as FQNNGV. CDR3 nucleotide sequence: TGTGCCAGCAGCTTGTCACAGGGAGGCTACACCTTC. Translation: CASSLSQGGYTF.

This clone was seen a few times. V and J are TRBV6-1 and TRBJ1-2; TRBD1 matches 7 bases. Germline V CDR1 and CDR2: MNHNS, SASEGT. The CDR3 runs 13 residues. V shed 6 bases and J 5 bases; nucleotides not matched to a gene: 6. The CDR3 DNA follows: TGTGCCAGCAGAAGAGACAGGGCTTATGGCTACACCTTC. Protein product: CASRRDRAYGYTF.

This clone was counted a few times. The chain combines TRBV18 with TRBJ1-1; 7 positions agree with TRBD1. V lost 3 bases to trimming and J lost 7 bases; unmatched junction nucleotides: 8. The CDR3 has 14 residues. Germline CDR1 KGHSH, CDR2 LQKENI. CDR3 nucleotide sequence: TGTGCCAGCTCACCCGTTACGACAGGGCTTGAAGCTTTCTTT. It is translated as CASSPVTTGLEAFF.

The chain is built from TRBV5-1 and TRBJ2-3, with TRBD2 identical over 7 bases. Germline CDR1 reads SGHRS; CDR2 reads YFSETQ. The junction had 9 bases not matched to a gene; V was cut back by 4 bases and J by 4 bases. The CDR3 loop spans 15 amino acids. In nucleotides, the CDR3 is TGCGCCAGCAGCCGGGGAGCGGGGACGGCAGATACGCAGTATTTT. Its translation is CASSRGAGTADTQYF.

The chain uses TRBV5-1 and TRBJ1-1; D is ambiguous. There are 15 residues in the CDR3. The V and J ends lost 8 bases and 3 bases respectively, with 20 bases between them. Germline lookup yields CDR1 SGHRS and CDR2 YFSETQ. The CDR3 loop is CASKTTPNSDTEAFF. Here the CDR3 DNA reads TGCGCCAGTAAAACCACTCCAAACTCCGACACTGAAGCTTTCTTT.

The gene calls are TRBV7-9 and TRBJ2-3, with 8 bases fitting TRBD2. This CDR3 has 15 residues. Germline values: CDR1 SEHNR, CDR2 FQNEAQ (reference sequence). V lost 2 bases to trimming and J lost 1 base; unmatched junction nucleotides: 2. The CDR3 DNA reads TGTGCCAGCAGCTTAAGCGGGAGAGGCACAGATACGCAGTATTTT. This codes for CASSLSGRGTDTQYF.

By share, this clone counts as medium-sized. The chain links TRBV28 to TRBJ1-5, with D perhaps matching TRBD1 (5 bases). The germline V and J ends were trimmed by 5 bases and 0 bases, with 11 bases remaining between them. Germline V gives CDR1 MDHEN, CDR2 SYDVKM. This CDR3 comprises 15 residues. The CDR3 DNA sequence: TGTGCCAGCAGTGGTTTCAGGGTTAGCAATCAGCCCCAGCATTTT. Translated, it gives CASSGFRVSNQPQHF.

V is TRBV9 and J is TRBJ2-7; 9 nucleotides line up with TRBD2. CDR1 and CDR2 from the germline V gene are SGDLS and YYNGEE. V was clipped by 4 bases and J by 2 bases; unmatched bases: 7. The CDR3 has 15 amino acids. CDR3 in amino acids: CASSPWVAGAYEQYF. The CDR3 bases are TGTGCCAGCAGCCCTTGGGTAGCGGGAGCCTACGAGCAGTACTTC.

This clone has just a few counts. The CDR3 reads CASSLGGGAGYTF. The DNA of the CDR3 is TGTGCCAGCAGCTTGGGGGGGGGAGCTGGCTACACCTTC. This sequence joins TRBV5-5 and TRBJ1-2, with D perhaps TRBD1 (5 bases). Trimming took 0 bases from V and 7 from J, leaving 10 bases between them. The CDR3 loop spans 13 amino acids. The germline CDR1 and CDR2 sequences are SGHKS and YYEKEE (reference sequence).

The sample holds a few counts of this clone. The chain employs TRBV27 and TRBJ2-3; 7 bases match TRBD2. The CDR3 covers 14 residues. The ends lost 2 bases at V and 1 base at J; junction bases unmatched: 0. Germline V CDR1 and CDR2: MNHEY, SMNVEV (reference sequence). CDR3 in amino acids: CASSLLAGTDTQYF. The CDR3 region has the DNA TGTGCCAGCAGTTTACTAGCGGGCACAGATACGCAGTATTTT.

The CDR3 sequence is CASSLFAMDEQFF. CDR3 coding DNA: TGTGCCAGCAGCTTATTTGCGATGGATGAGCAGTTCTTC. The genes are TRBV11-3 and TRBJ2-1; D call uncertain. Germline V gene lookup returns CDR1 SGHNT and CDR2 YENEEA. The CDR3 has 13 amino acids. The germline V and J ends were trimmed by 2 bases and 8 bases, with 10 bases remaining between them.

The genes are TRBV6-1 and TRBJ1-2; 9 positions agree with TRBD1. The J segment lost 6 bases and the V segment lost 6 bases, leaving 5 bases of the junction unmatched. Germline assignment: CDR1 MNHNS and CDR2 SASEGT. This CDR3 comprises 13 residues. CDR3 region: CASSRDRVDGYTF. The CDR3 DNA reads as TGTGCCAGCAGCAGGGACAGGGTTGATGGCTACACCTTC.